The sequence of this T cell receptor beta chain was determined in a study of molecular identifiers for immune sequencing clone quantification. The study's findings and limits: Over 98% of effector molecules, but under 1% in naive cells, were held by clones with more than 20 RNA copies.

This clonotype occurred many times. Its antigen is not known. Using its own MiXCR run on the PCR reads, TCRdb lists one record per CDR3 protein. The profile shows about 630,000 distinct CDR3 sequences, over 25% of them singletons. Looked up from germline, CDR1 is SGHTA and CDR2 is FQGNSA. The CDR3 contains 12 residues. V lost 3 bases and J 7 bases, leaving 7 bases between the germline ends. Input for naive CD8 libraries was about 17,000 to 1,100,000 sorted cells; the RNA fraction used was 10%, 30% or 50%. The V and J genes are TRBV7-2 and TRBJ2-1; no clear D. The TCR sequence derives from a human donor in good health. Some libraries in this study had Jurkat cell RNA spiked in. The sample consisted of naive CD8+ T cells from blood, with Jurkat cell RNA spiked in. Subset defined: FACS-sorted CD8+CD4-CCR7+CD45RA+ naive T cells. DNA of the CDR3: TGTGCCAGCAGCTTTTCTTTGAATGAGCAGTTCTTC. It yields the protein CASSFSLNEQFF.